The T cell receptor (beta chain) described here comes from a study of T cells in Graves' hyperthyroidism and ophthalmopathy. Many counts were recorded for this clonotype. Germline CDR1 reads MDHEN; CDR2 reads SYDVKM. V was clipped by 4 bases and J by 6 bases; unmatched bases: 12. The CDR3 length is 16 residues. TCR beta CDR3 region amplification was performed from RNA transcripts. The HTBI primer set drove a first-round RT-PCR of the TCR CDR3. Each CDR3 protein gets one entry after TCRdb re-called the multiplex PCR reads with MiXCR. The table has some 350,000 distinct CDR3 sequences, roughly 15% seen once.

Sample: blood. The chain joins TRBV28 to TRBJ2-7; TRBD2 matches 10 bases. The TCR sequence derives from a woman aged 60-70 years with Graves' ophthalmopathy. Here the CDR3 reads CASSSLGTSARGEQYF. The CDR3 DNA reads TGTGCCAGCAGTTCTCTGGGGACTAGCGCGAGAGGCGAGCAGTACTTC.